Listed below are T cell receptor beta chains from one sample, sequenced in a study of T-cell reconstitution after alpha-beta-depleted transplantation in children. TCRdb used MiXCR to reprocess the PCR reads, holding one entry per CDR3 protein. The sample has hundreds of thousands of distinct CDR3 sequences; about 16% are singletons. Sequencing used PBMCs, mostly from graft donor cells, obtained 360 days after TCRalphabeta/CD19-depleted stem cell transplant. These receptors were taken from a male patient between 2 and 15 years old who had a stem cell transplant for acute lymphoblastic leukemia, so the T cells may come from the graft donor. The CDR3 runs from the conserved cysteine through the conserved F or W. A D gene is named only where the DNA matches it firmly. Rows give clone size only sometimes, using once, few, many, or a class for an expanded clone.

TRBJ2-1 19 TRBV28 NA NA CASSPIGAFAGSHSNEQFF TGTGCCAGCAGTCCGATAGGGGCGTTTGCGGGATCGCATTCCAATGAGCAGTTCTTC
TRBJ1-2 16 TRBV27 TRBD1 few CASSLYPGQGTYGYTF TGTGCCAGCAGCTTATACCCGGGACAGGGGACCTATGGCTACACCTTC
TRBJ2-4 16 TRBV6-5 NA many CASSSLATGAKNIQYF TGTGCCAGCAGTTCCCTCGCAACAGGAGCCAAAAACATTCAGTACTTC
TRBJ1-3 15 TRBV7-9 NA few CASSLKRVSGNTIYF TGTGCCAGCAGCTTAAAACGGGTCTCTGGAAACACCATATATTTT
TRBJ2-5 12 TRBV29-1 NA few CSAWVGAETQHF TGCAGCGCCTGGGTGGGGGCCGAGACCCAGCACTTC
TRBJ2-5 13 TRBV6-1 NA NA CASFYPPLETQYF TGTGCCAGCTTTTATCCACCCCTGGAGACCCAGTACTTC
TRBJ2-1 18 TRBV3-1 NA NA CASSFGLEHRCSYNEQFF TGTGCCAGCAGCTTTGGGCTAGAGCACAGATGTTCCTACAATGAGCAGTTCTTC
TRBJ2-5 11 TRBV25-1 NA many CASSDGETQYF TGTGCCAGCAGTGATGGGGAGACCCAGTACTTC
TRBJ2-7 13 TRBV4-3 NA many CASSQVFGAEQYF TGCGCCAGCAGCCAAGTGTTCGGGGCCGAGCAGTACTTC
TRBJ2-1 16 TRBV27 TRBD2 few CASSSLGSGRNNEQFF TGTGCCAGCAGTTCTCTGGGTAGCGGGAGGAACAATGAGCAGTTCTTC
TRBJ2-5 12 TRBV6-2/TRBV6-3 NA many CASSALGETQYF TGTGCCAGCAGTGCCCTTGGAGAGACCCAGTACTTC
TRBJ2-7 16 TRBV6-2/TRBV6-3 TRBD2 few CASRISSGRQSYEQYF TGTGCCAGCAGAATATCTAGCGGGAGACAGTCCTACGAGCAGTACTTC
TRBJ2-7 18 TRBV28 TRBD2 NA CASSRGTSGSPSSYEQYF TGTGCCAGCAGCCGAGGGACTAGCGGGAGCCCGAGCTCCTACGAGCAGTACTTC
TRBJ1-4 17 TRBV11-2 NA NA CASSLDPGGLLNEKLFF TGTGCCAGCAGCTTAGACCCAGGAGGACTCCTTAATGAAAAACTGTTTTTT
TRBJ2-7 17 TRBV11-2 TRBD1 NA CASSSRLPGQEGYEQYF TGTGCCAGCAGCTCCCGTTTACCGGGACAGGAGGGCTACGAGCAGTACTTC
TRBJ2-7 15 TRBV7-9 TRBD2 NA CASSLVLAGDYEQYF TGTGCCAGCAGCTTAGTACTAGCGGGAGACTACGAGCAGTACTTC
TRBJ2-7 19 TRBV28 NA NA CASSLQIRGSSRSSYEQYF TGTGCCAGCAGCCTACAAATCAGGGGTTCAAGCAGGAGCTCCTACGAGCAGTACTTC
TRBJ2-1 14 TRBV4-1 NA many CASSQGPRVNEQFF TGCGCCAGCAGCCAAGGGCCCAGGGTCAATGAGCAGTTCTTC
TRBJ2-7 15 TRBV10-3 TRBD1 NA CAISAPDRGLDEQYF TGTGCCATCAGTGCCCCGGACAGGGGGCTTGACGAGCAGTACTTC
TRBJ2-1 12 TRBV5-6 NA NA CASRYGGNEQFF TGTGCCAGCCGGTACGGCGGCAATGAGCAGTTCTTC
TRBJ2-7 15 TRBV12-3/TRBV12-4 NA NA CASSGGQAMVYEQYF TGTGCCAGCAGTGGCGGCCAGGCCATGGTCTACGAGCAGTACTTC
TRBJ2-7 14 TRBV5-1 TRBD1 many CASSLEGAQYEQYF TGCGCCAGCAGCTTGGAGGGGGCTCAGTACGAGCAGTACTTC
TRBJ2-5 14 TRBV18 TRBD2 NA CASSIAGGKETQYF TGTGCCAGCTCAATAGCGGGAGGTAAAGAGACCCAGTACTTC
TRBJ1-1 15 TRBV7-9 NA few CASSSAGSLNTEAFF TGTGCCAGCAGTTCGGCGGGCAGCCTGAACACTGAAGCTTTCTTT
TRBJ1-5 13 TRBV20-1 TRBD1 NA CSATGTDNQPQHF TGCAGTGCTACCGGGACAGACAATCAGCCCCAGCATTTT
TRBJ2-3 17 TRBV7-8 TRBD2 NA CASSLVVGTSGGDTQYF TGTGCCAGCAGCTTAGTGGTAGGGACTAGCGGGGGGGATACGCAGTATTTT
TRBJ2-2 15 TRBV12-3/TRBV12-4 NA few CASRGGYERTGELFF TGTGCCAGCAGGGGGGGATATGAACGCACCGGGGAGCTGTTTTTT
TRBJ2-1 15 TRBV6-1 TRBD2 few CASSALAGAGNEQFF TGTGCCAGCAGTGCTCTAGCGGGAGCAGGCAATGAGCAGTTCTTC
TRBJ2-3 14 TRBV28 NA many CASSSQVRTDTQYF TGTGCCAGCAGTTCCCAGGTGCGCACAGATACGCAGTATTTT
TRBJ1-2 14 TRBV5-1 TRBD1 many CASSSTGFDYGYTF TGCGCCAGCAGCTCGACAGGGTTTGACTATGGCTACACCTTC
TRBJ2-1 18 TRBV7-6 TRBD2 NA CASSWDSLLAASRGEQFF TGTGCCAGCAGCTGGGATAGCTTACTAGCGGCCTCAAGAGGTGAGCAGTTCTTC
TRBJ2-3 17 TRBV4-1 NA many CASSQGLRAGSTDTQYF TGCGCCAGCAGCCAAGGTTTGCGGGCGGGGAGCACAGATACGCAGTATTTT
TRBJ2-2 20 TRBV3-1 TRBD2 few CASSSKIAGGPFRYTGELFF TGTGCCAGCAGCTCAAAGATAGCGGGAGGGCCTTTTCGGTACACCGGGGAGCTGTTTTTT
TRBJ2-1 17 TRBV15 NA NA CATSREPQPSRDNEQFF TGTGCCACCAGCAGAGAACCACAGCCGTCCAGGGACAATGAGCAGTTCTTC
TRBJ2-7 16 TRBV7-8 NA NA CASSLGASGISYEQYF TGTGCCAGCAGCTTAGGGGCCAGTGGAATCTCCTACGAGCAGTACTTC
TRBJ1-1 16 TRBV15 TRBD1 few CATSRVLAGGGTEAFF TGTGCCACCAGCAGAGTTCTCGCAGGGGGAGGCACTGAAGCTTTCTTT
TRBJ1-2 12 TRBV20-1 NA few CSARETGDGYTF TGCAGTGCTAGAGAAACGGGGGACGGCTACACCTTC
TRBJ1-3 15 TRBV12-3/TRBV12-4 TRBD1 few CASSSRGRAGNTIYF TGTGCCAGCAGTTCCAGGGGGCGCGCTGGAAACACCATATATTTT
TRBJ2-4 11 TRBV4-1 NA many CASSPDTTLYF TGCGCCAGCAGCCCAGACACGACCCTTTACTTC
TRBJ2-3 13 TRBV7-2 TRBD1 many CASSSQGADTQYF TGTGCCAGCAGCTCCCAGGGGGCGGATACGCAGTATTTT
TRBJ2-7 16 TRBV27 TRBD2 NA CASSPVLAPLHYEQYF TGTGCCAGCAGTCCAGTACTAGCGCCCCTCCACTACGAGCAGTACTTC
TRBJ2-5 16 TRBV14 TRBD1 NA CASSPPRTGVQETQYF TGTGCCAGCAGCCCCCCCAGGACAGGGGTTCAAGAGACCCAGTACTTC
TRBJ2-7 18 TRBV4-3 TRBD2 few CASSQGLAGVLQPYEQYF TGCGCCAGCAGCCAAGGACTAGCGGGAGTCCTCCAACCCTACGAGCAGTACTTC
TRBJ2-1 15 TRBV7-8 NA NA CASSLGGQAYNEQFF TGTGCCAGCAGCTTAGGCGGTCAGGCTTACAATGAGCAGTTCTTC
TRBJ2-3 13 TRBV9 NA many CASSVEGAGTQYF TGTGCCAGCAGCGTAGAGGGAGCTGGTACGCAGTATTTT
TRBJ2-2 13 TRBV5-1 TRBD1 NA CASGPTGGGELFF TGCGCCAGCGGCCCGACAGGGGGCGGGGAGCTGTTTTTT
TRBJ2-7 15 TRBV12-3/TRBV12-4 NA NA CASSLRAGMSYEQYF TGTGCCAGCAGTTTAAGGGCAGGGATGTCTTACGAGCAGTACTTC
TRBJ2-7 13 TRBV29-1 NA few CSVFTGSPYEQYF TGCAGCGTCTTCACAGGGAGCCCCTACGAGCAGTACTTC
TRBJ2-3 14 TRBV9 NA NA CASCEGGLGDTQYF TGTGCCAGCTGTGAGGGGGGGCTTGGAGATACGCAGTATTTT
TRBJ2-7 14 TRBV5-1 NA once CASSLAGPIYEQYF TGCGCCAGCAGCTTGGCGGGCCCGATCTACGAGCAGTACTTC